A selection of T cell receptor beta chains follows, all from one sample in a study of identical twins. MiXCR, applied by TCRdb to the 5' RACE reads, yields one record per CDR3 protein. The repertoire holds approximately 630,000 distinct CDR3 sequences, just over 7% seen once, with around 1.6% in the top ten. Another study also made use of these data, one on yellow fever vaccine responses in identical twins.

The sequenced material came from PBMCs. These receptors were obtained from a woman under 30 in good health. Both conserved end residues are part of each CDR3. The D gene is left open where the match is weak. Some rows have no size entry. The others give once, few or many, or a class for an expanded clone.

>TRBJ1-2|TRBV23-1|NA|NA
TGCGCCAGCAGCAATTTACTTTCCTATGGCTACACCTTC
CASSNLLSYGYTF
>TRBJ2-2|TRBV19|few|TRBD2
TGTGCCAGTAGTATCAGTCCAGCGGGAGGTAGGACCGGGGAGCTGTTTTTT
CASSISPAGGRTGELFF
>TRBJ2-7|TRBV29-1|many|NA
TGCAGCGTTGCGGGGACTTCCAGTTTGGGCGAGCAGTACTTC
CSVAGTSSLGEQYF
>TRBJ1-4|TRBV7-8|few|TRBD1
TGTGCCAGCAGCTTTAGGGGGCGGGAGTCTGAAAAACTGTTTTTT
CASSFRGRESEKLFF
>TRBJ2-1|TRBV3-1|NA|NA
TGTGCCAGCAGCCAAGGTAGACAGTACTACAATGAGCAGTTCTTC
CASSQGRQYYNEQFF
>TRBJ1-1|TRBV28|many|NA
TGTGCCAGCAGTTTATGGACCAAAGAAGCTTTCTTT
CASSLWTKEAFF
>TRBJ2-1|TRBV12-3/TRBV12-4|NA|TRBD1
TGTGCCAGCAGCCCTGGGGGACAGGGGGCGAGGAATGAGCAGTTCTTC
CASSPGGQGARNEQFF
>TRBJ2-6|TRBV5-1|few|NA
TGCGCCAGCAGCCCCCAGGGACACCCCAACTCTGGGGCCAACGTCCTGACTTTC
CASSPQGHPNSGANVLTF
>TRBJ2-2|TRBV3-1|NA|NA
TGTGCCACCTGCCAAGACGGTACAAGGGAGGTAACCGGGGAGCTGTTTTTT
CATCQDGTREVTGELFF
>TRBJ2-7|TRBV20-1|NA|NA
TGCAGTGCTAGAGAACCAGAGAGCTCCTACGAGCAGTACTTC
CSAREPESSYEQYF